The clone carrying this T cell receptor (beta chain) appeared many times. Its specificity is not known. This record belongs to a study of breast tumors, draining lymph nodes, adjacent tissues. Study-wide results and caveats: Tumor TCR diversity was below lymph nodes but above nontumor tissue. That most tumor T cells come from lymph nodes remained unproven.

CDR1 and CDR2 (germline): WSHSY, SAAADI. Germline trimming cut 4 bases from V and 3 bases from J; bases unmatched to any gene: 2. This CDR3 is 15 amino acids long. Samples came from axillary lymph nodes draining the breast cancer. TCRdb itself ran the multiplex PCR reads through MiXCR, one entry per CDR3 protein. This table has roughly 260,000 distinct CDR3 sequences, 30% to 35% appearing once. The chain employs TRBV10-2 and TRBJ2-1; TRBD1 aligns across 11 bases. Specimen: axillary lymph node tissue. The source is a female donor with breast cancer. Some clones in this sample may be carry-over from other donors' samples. This CDR3 is CASSAGTGGYNEQFF. CDR3 nucleotides: TGCGCCAGCAGTGCGGGGACAGGGGGCTACAATGAGCAGTTCTTC.